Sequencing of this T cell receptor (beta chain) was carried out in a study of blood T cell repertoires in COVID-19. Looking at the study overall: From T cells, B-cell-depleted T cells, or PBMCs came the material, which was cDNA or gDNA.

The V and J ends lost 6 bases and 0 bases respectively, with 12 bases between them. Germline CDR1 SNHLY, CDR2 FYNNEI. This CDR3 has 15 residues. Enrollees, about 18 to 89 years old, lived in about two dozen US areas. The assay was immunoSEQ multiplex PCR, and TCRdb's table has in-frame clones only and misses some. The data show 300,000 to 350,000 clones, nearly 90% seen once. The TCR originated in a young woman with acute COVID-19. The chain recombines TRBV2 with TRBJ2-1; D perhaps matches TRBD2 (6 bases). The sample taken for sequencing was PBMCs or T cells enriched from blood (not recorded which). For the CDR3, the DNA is TGTGCCAGCAGCCAGGAGGGTGGCTCCTACAATGAGCAGTTCTTC. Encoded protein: CASSQEGGSYNEQFF.